A selection of T cell receptor beta chains follows, all from one sample in a study of early T cells in non-severe SARS-CoV-2 infection. From the 5' RACE reads, TCRdb called clonotypes with MiXCR, one entry per CDR3 protein. This sample has tens of thousands of distinct CDR3 sequences, with about 17% found just once. The sample consisted of whole blood, taken at baseline. The receptors shown here come from an adult who was a healthcare worker with PCR-confirmed SARS-CoV-2 infection or an uninfected control (not recorded which). CDR3s include the opening cysteine and the closing phenylalanine or tryptophan. Fields, in order: J gene, CDR3 length, V gene, clone size, D gene, CDR3 protein, CDR3 DNA. D genes are given only for firm matches. Where a row states a size, it is once, few, many or the class of an expanded clone; other rows omit it.

TRBJ1-2	13	TRBV9	few	TRBD1	CASSEGANYGYTF	TGTGCCAGCAGCGAGGGGGCAAACTATGGCTACACCTTC
TRBJ1-1	15	TRBV28	few	TRBD1	CASSAPGTANTEAFF	TGTGCCAGCAGTGCGCCCGGGACAGCGAACACTGAAGCTTTCTTT
TRBJ1-5	14	TRBV19	-	-	CASSLSGWNQPQHF	TGTGCCAGTAGTTTATCAGGTTGGAATCAGCCCCAGCATTTT
TRBJ1-1	16	TRBV7-2	once	-	CASSFHTGKGGTEAFF	TGTGCCAGCAGCTTCCACACAGGGAAAGGCGGCACTGAAGCTTTCTTT
TRBJ2-3	13	TRBV20-1	-	-	CSAGIGSTDTQYF	TGCAGTGCAGGGATCGGGAGCACAGATACGCAGTATTTT
TRBJ2-4	13	TRBV10-2	few	-	CASSDPDRNIQYF	TGCGCCAGCAGTGATCCAGACAGGAACATTCAGTACTTC
TRBJ2-7	13	TRBV20-1	many	TRBD2	CSAPSAGVGEQYF	TGCAGCGCCCCCTCAGCGGGAGTTGGTGAGCAGTACTTC
TRBJ2-7	13	TRBV7-2	-	-	CASSLGIQYEQYF	TGTGCCAGCAGCTTAGGTATTCAGTACGAGCAGTACTTC
TRBJ1-4	14	TRBV7-9	many	-	CASSIGATNEKLFF	TGTGCCAGCAGCATAGGAGCAACTAATGAAAAACTGTTTTTT
TRBJ1-3	15	TRBV6-5	-	-	CASSLGHFSGNTIYF	TGTGCCAGCAGTTTGGGACACTTCTCTGGAAACACCATATATTTT
TRBJ2-1	14	TRBV18	-	-	CASSPQYSYNEQFF	TGTGCCAGCTCACCACAATATTCCTACAATGAGCAGTTCTTC
TRBJ1-1	12	TRBV29-1	-	-	CSVVKLYTEAFF	TGCAGCGTTGTCAAGTTGTACACTGAAGCTTTCTTT
TRBJ1-1	13	TRBV5-5	few	-	CASSFSMNTEAFF	TGTGCCAGCAGCTTCAGCATGAACACTGAAGCTTTCTTT
TRBJ1-6	13	TRBV3-1	-	-	CASSQKENSPLHF	TGTGCCAGCAGCCAGAAGGAAAATTCACCCCTCCACTTT
TRBJ2-1	12	TRBV6-6	-	TRBD1	CASSPEGARCFF	TGTGCCAGCAGCCCCGAGGGGGCACGGTGCTTCTTC
TRBJ2-5	14	TRBV18	-	-	CASSPPAREETQYF	TGTGCCAGCTCACCACCGGCTAGAGAAGAGACCCAGTACTTC
TRBJ2-7	13	TRBV28	-	TRBD1	CASSHYRGREQYF	TGTGCCAGCAGTCACTACAGGGGGCGCGAGCAGTACTTC
TRBJ2-1	14	TRBV27	many	TRBD2	CASRGTSSYNEQFF	TGTGCCAGCAGAGGGACTAGTAGCTACAATGAGCAGTTCTTC